Below, 10 T cell receptor beta chains from the same sample are listed, as sequenced in a study of blood T cells in healthy people across ages. With a J-beta primer mix and a sample-barcoded 5' primer, a second PCR ran about 7 to 11 cycles. Each CDR3 protein gets one entry after TCRdb re-called the 5' RACE reads with MiXCR. The sample has 1.2 million to 1.5 million distinct CDR3 sequences; around 39% are singletons. Material for sequencing was blood. Every receptor here comes from a young woman in good health.

This clonotype showed up just a few times. The chain couples TRBV12-3 or TRBV12-4 to TRBJ1-1; possible D gene TRBD1, 5 bases. There are 15 residues in the CDR3. Trimming removed 2 bases at V and 1 base at J, with 11 bases between. The CDR3 here is CASSLWWGRNTEAFF. The CDR3 DNA sequence: TGTGCCAGCAGTTTATGGTGGGGGAGGAACACTGAAGCTTTCTTT.

This clonotype was counted a few times. The chain carries TRBV3-1 and TRBJ2-3, with TRBD2 identical over 15 bases. CDR1 LGHDT and CDR2 YNNKEL come from the germline V gene (reference sequence). The length of the CDR3 is 15 residues. V lost 4 bases, J lost 11 bases, and 7 bases stayed unmatched. The CDR3, as DNA: TGTGCCAGCAGCCGGGGACTAGCGGGAGGTTCCTGGCAGTATTTT. Amino acids: CASSRGLAGGSWQYF.

This rearrangement joins TRBV7-2 to TRBJ2-1, with D perhaps matching TRBD1 or TRBD2 (6 bases each). Germline V gives CDR1 SGHTA, CDR2 FQGNSA. Between the trimmed V and J ends, which lost 4 bases and 8 bases, there was a span of 15 bases. The length of the CDR3 is 14 residues. CDR3 loop: CASSWGASVYEQFF. CDR3 nucleotide sequence: TGTGCCAGCAGCTGGGGGGCGTCGGTTTATGAGCAGTTCTTC.

The gene calls are TRBV7-8 and TRBJ2-3; D could derive from TRBD1 or TRBD2 (5 bases each). Germline CDR1 SGHVS, CDR2 FQNEAQ. The V end lost 6 bases, the J end lost 1 base, and 14 bases lay between the germline ends. The CDR3 runs to 15 residues. CDR3 DNA: TGTGCCAGCAGACTCTGGGGGAGCGGCACAGATACGCAGTATTTT. This translates into CASRLWGSGTDTQYF.

For this clonotype: The junction departs from germline at one end; a sequencing error may be responsible. The chain uses TRBV3-1 and TRBJ2-1, with 8 bases identical to TRBD1. Looked up from germline, CDR1 is LGHDT and CDR2 is YNNKEL (reference sequence). The CDR3 extends over 16 amino acids. The CDR3 here is CASSQAGQGSHNAQFF. For the CDR3, the DNA is TGTGCCAGCAGCCAGGCCGGACAGGGATCCCACAATGCGCAGTTCTTC.

This sequence joins TRBV6-1 and TRBJ2-1; 9 bases map to TRBD1. The CDR3 totals 16 residues. Germline CDR1 is MNHNS and CDR2 is SASEGT. V gave up 6 bases and J gave up 9 bases; unmatched junction bases: 15. As DNA, the CDR3 is TGTGCCAGCAGAGACTCCGGGACAGGGAGGGAAAGTGAGCAGTTCTTC. Translating it yields CASRDSGTGRESEQFF.

This chain uses TRBV27 with TRBJ2-1; TRBD1 matches 8 bases. The ends lost 7 bases at V and 7 bases at J; junction bases unmatched: 9. The CDR3 length is 14 residues. The germline V gene has CDR1 MNHEY and CDR2 SMNVEV (reference sequence). CDR3 coding DNA: TGTGCCAGCAACATAGGGACAGGTTGGAATGAGCAGTTCTTC. It translates to CASNIGTGWNEQFF.

This clonotype has ten or more counts. J is TRBJ1-4 and V is TRBV11-2; D not certain. The CDR3 length is 17 residues. Trimming removed 5 bases at V and 0 bases at J, with 16 bases between. The V gene's germline CDR1 is SGHAT and CDR2 FQNNGV. This CDR3 reads CASSLLRTVATNEKLFF. In DNA form, the CDR3 reads TGTGCCAGCAGCCTACTTAGGACGGTTGCAACTAATGAAAAACTGTTTTTT.

V and J are TRBV7-8 and TRBJ1-1; 7 bases map to TRBD1. The CDR3 sequence is 15 residues long. Germline loops: CDR1 SGHVS, CDR2 FQNEAQ. Germline trimming cut 5 bases from V and 4 bases from J; bases unmatched to any gene: 10. CDR3 loop: CASSPRTGTITEAFF. The CDR3 DNA reads TGTGCCAGCAGCCCGCGGACAGGTACCATCACTGAAGCTTTCTTT. Filled out from reference TRBV7-8 and TRBJ1-1, the complete variable domain reads GAGVSQSPRYKVAKRGQDVALRCDPISGHVSLFWYQQALGQGPEFLTYFQNEAQLDKSGLPSDRFFAERPEGSVSTLKIQRTQQEDSAVYLCASSPRTGTITEAFFGQGTRLTVV.

This clonotype has more than one count but fewer than ten. This sequence joins TRBV29-1 and TRBJ2-2; the D is unclear. Germline V lookup: CDR1 SQVTM, CDR2 ANQGSEA. The CDR3 runs to 15 residues. Trimming cost V 5 bases and J 1 base, with 14 bases left between them. The CDR3 is CSVILAALNTGELFF. CDR3 DNA: TGCAGCGTTATCTTGGCGGCTCTGAACACCGGGGAGCTGTTTTTT.